The following is a TCR beta chain sequence with its context. The target antigen is unknown. These data belong to a study of OX40 agonist ivuxolimab in advanced cancers. Overall study findings and caveats: Some of the lowest clonal expansion was seen in partial responders at 0.1-3.0 mg/kg.

The data were produced by immunoSEQ multiplex PCR, yet TCRdb's version contains in-frame clones alone and is incomplete. In the table there are tens of thousands of clones, approximately 87% of which are singletons. The TCR originated in an adult with an advanced solid tumor such as melanoma, head and neck, liver or kidney cancer. Source: CD4+ or CD8+ T cells sorted from blood, taken in a trial of the OX40 agonist ivuxolimab.

CDR3 DNA: TGCGCCAGCAGCCGGAGCTCCTACAATGAGCAGTTCTTC. Translated, it gives CASSRSSYNEQFF. V and J are TRBV10-1 and TRBJ2-1, with no clear D. With 6 bases removed from V and 0 bases from J, the gap between germline ends came to 6 bases. The CDR3 spans 13 residues. Germline assignment: CDR1 WNHNN and CDR2 SYGVQD (reference sequence).